The rows below give T cell receptor beta chains drawn from one sample of a study of T-cell reconstitution after alpha-beta-depleted transplantation in children. TCRdb reanalysed the PCR reads using MiXCR and keeps one entry per CDR3 protein. In the table there are about 180,000 distinct CDR3 sequences, more than 9.5% of which are singletons. The sequenced sample was PBMCs, obtained before TCRalphabeta/CD19-depleted stem cell transplant. These receptor sequences come from a boy aged 2 to 10 with acute myeloid leukemia, due to receive a stem cell transplant. CDR3s include the opening cysteine and the closing phenylalanine or tryptophan. D genes are given only for firm matches. Clone size is not always given. Where it is, it says once, few, many or a class for expanded clones.

TRBJ2-1,TRBV7-7,TRBD1,many,CASSLADRGDYNEQFF,TGTGCTAGCAGCTTAGCGGACAGGGGTGACTACAATGAGCAGTTCTTC
TRBJ1-1,TRBV7-9,TRBD1,many,CASSSRTGGAYTEAFF,TGTGCCAGCAGCTCGCGGACAGGGGGCGCGTACACTGAAGCTTTCTTT
TRBJ2-5,TRBV5-1,TRBD2,many,CASSYETSGGKETQYF,TGCGCCAGCAGCTACGAGACTAGCGGGGGGAAAGAGACCCAGTACTTC
TRBJ2-5,TRBV7-6,-,-,CASSLELQLQETQYF,TGTGCCAGCAGCTTAGAACTACAACTACAAGAGACCCAGTACTTC
TRBJ2-1,TRBV7-7,TRBD1,-,CASSLGPAGTGYDNEQFF,TGTGCTAGCAGCTTGGGTCCCGCCGGGACAGGGTACGACAATGAGCAGTTCTTC
TRBJ2-5,TRBV27,TRBD1,-,CASSLGWTGHETQYF,TGTGCCAGCAGTTTAGGTTGGACAGGGCACGAGACCCAGTACTTC
TRBJ2-2,TRBV5-4,TRBD1,many,CASRMAGGTGELFF,TGTGCCAGCAGAATGGCAGGGGGCACCGGGGAGCTGTTTTTT
TRBJ2-1,TRBV9,TRBD2,many,CASSQVGLAAYNEQFF,TGTGCCAGCAGCCAGGTCGGACTAGCGGCCTACAATGAGCAGTTCTTC
TRBJ2-1,TRBV9,-,many,CASSPIRNNEQFF,TGTGCCAGCAGCCCCATAAGAAACAATGAGCAGTTCTTC
TRBJ2-3,TRBV20-1,TRBD2,many,CSARDNGASGGATQYF,TGCAGTGCTAGAGATAATGGCGCTAGCGGGGGGGCGACGCAGTATTTT
TRBJ1-4,TRBV27,-,many,CASSTHEKLFF,TGTGCCAGCAGTACTCATGAAAAACTGTTTTTT
TRBJ2-3,TRBV20-1,-,many,CSLAETSTDTQYF,TGCAGTTTAGCCGAAACTAGCACAGATACGCAGTATTTT
TRBJ2-5,TRBV6-5,TRBD2,many,CASSSRISGGETQYF,TGTGCCAGCAGTTCCCGGATTAGCGGGGGTGAGACCCAGTACTTC
TRBJ1-6,TRBV20-1,-,-,CCARRGGISYNSPLHF,TGCTGTGCTAGACGGGGGGGGATCTCCTATAATTCACCCCTCCACTTT
TRBJ1-4,TRBV28,-,-,CASAPTANEKLFF,TGTGCCAGCGCTCCGACGGCGAATGAAAAACTGTTTTTT
TRBJ1-3,TRBV5-1,-,many,CASSWDGPGAGNTIYF,TGCGCCAGCAGCTGGGACGGACCAGGGGCTGGAAACACCATATATTTT
TRBJ2-5,TRBV30,-,many,CAWSVLGSETQYF,TGTGCCTGGAGTGTACTGGGCTCAGAGACCCAGTACTTC
TRBJ1-5,TRBV20-1,-,many,CSALTPGRPQHF,TGCAGTGCTCTAACCCCGGGGAGGCCCCAGCATTTT
TRBJ1-4,TRBV9,-,many,CASSLRGLTNEKLFF,TGTGCCAGCAGCCTCCGGGGGCTGACTAATGAAAAACTGTTTTTT
TRBJ1-2,TRBV20-1,-,many,CSARPIQGEYGYTF,TGCAGTGCTAGACCAATACAGGGCGAGTATGGCTACACCTTC
TRBJ1-1,TRBV4-1,-,many,CASSQGLGGNTEAFF,TGCGCCAGCAGCCAAGGCCTCGGCGGAAACACTGAAGCTTTCTTT
TRBJ1-1,TRBV18,TRBD1,many,CASSALQGRGTEAFF,TGTGCCAGCTCCGCGCTACAGGGGAGAGGGACTGAAGCTTTCTTT
TRBJ1-5,TRBV3-1,-,many,CASSQDSGQPQHF,TGTGCCAGCAGCCAAGATTCGGGCCAGCCCCAGCATTTT
TRBJ1-2,TRBV5-1,TRBD1,many,CASSDSGGGYTF,TGCGCCAGCAGCGACTCAGGGGGAGGCTACACCTTC
TRBJ2-7,TRBV7-2,-,many,CASSLIGFDASYEQYF,TGTGCCAGCAGCTTGATTGGTTTCGACGCGAGCTACGAGCAGTACTTC
TRBJ2-2,TRBV7-9,-,many,CASSLVSTNTGELFF,TGTGCCAGCAGCTTAGTGTCGACGAACACCGGGGAGCTGTTTTTT
TRBJ2-2,TRBV29-1,-,many,CSVLGGLNTGELFF,TGCAGCGTGCTGGGGGGGCTGAACACCGGGGAGCTGTTTTTT